This T cell receptor (beta chain) was recovered during a study of HIV-infected patients and healthy controls. Study overall: CD8 counts did not change consistently during early therapy; the CD4:CD8 ratio climbed slightly.

CDR3 length equals 16 residues. Looked up from germline, CDR1 is MDHEN and CDR2 is SYDVKM. The V and J ends lost 2 bases and 0 bases respectively, with 11 bases between them. Whole-study results and caveats: Compared with healthy controls, HIV-infected patients showed less CDR3 sharing between individuals.

Around 500 ng RNA was reverse transcribed with alpha and beta constant-region primers. Separate chain-specific third strand synthesis with multiplexing indices produced the alpha and beta libraries. TCRdb re-analysed the 5' RACE reads in MiXCR, keeping a single row per CDR3 protein. The table shows several thousand distinct CDR3 sequences, with about 7.4% occurring only once. Follow-up blood was drawn about 14 weeks, roughly three months, after antiretroviral therapy began. All unsorted peripheral T cells were captured because whole blood was used without fractionation. As to this clonotype: Its antigen is not known.

The material sequenced was blood, taken during antiretroviral therapy. The rearrangement joins TRBV28 to TRBJ2-1; D gene unclear. The receptor comes from an adult with HIV infection. The CDR3 DNA reads as TGTGCCAGCAGTTTAGCGTCTGGAGTCTCCTACAATGAGCAGTTCTTC. Translated, it gives CASSLASGVSYNEQFF.